The 22 T cell receptor beta chains below come from one sample, sequenced in a study of siplizumab effects on memory and regulatory T cells (dated by TCRdb to between 2017 and 2020). The library was built by means of the immunoSEQ multiplex PCR assay. TCRdb provides this immuneACCESS table in a form limited to in-frame rearrangements. Some clones are lacking; in checked studies, under half of them reflect an unresolved V gene, and why the rest are absent is not known. Recorded for this sample are roughly 50,000 clones; about 97% of them occurred a single time. Together, the top ten hold around 0.6% of the sample. Sequences were obtained from naive CD4+ T cells sorted from blood. The cell subset or site label of this sample denotes: unstimulated naive T cells. These receptors came from a human donor in good health.

V gene TRBV19 combines with J gene TRBJ2-5, with D possibly being TRBD1 (6 bases). Germline V gives CDR1 LNHDA, CDR2 SQIVND (reference sequence). CDR3 size: 15 residues. Trimming removed 5 bases from V and 5 bases from J, with 18 bases in between. CDR3 DNA sequence: TGTGCCAGTAGTTCCCCAGGGGCCGGCCTGGAGACCCAGTACTTC. Its translation: CASSSPGAGLETQYF.

The chain links TRBV5-1 to TRBJ2-7; D may be TRBD1 (8 bases). This CDR3 contains 15 residues. The germline V gene has CDR1 SGHRS and CDR2 YFSETQ. The germline V and J ends were trimmed by 1 base and 3 bases, with 14 bases remaining between them. The DNA for the CDR3 is TGCGCCAGCAGCTTGCACAGGGGGGGATACTACGAGCAGTACTTC. Translation gives CASSLHRGGYYEQYF.

The CDR3 nucleotides read TGTGCCAGTCAAAAGGACAGGGCGGTGTCTGAAGCTTTCTTT. This encodes CASQKDRAVSEAFF. The V gene is TRBV19, the J gene TRBJ1-1; TRBD1 matches at 8 bases. The V gene's germline CDR1 is LNHDA and CDR2 SQIVND (reference sequence). CDR3 length: 14 amino acids. V dropped 8 bases and J dropped 6; count of bases not matched to a gene: 11.

The rearrangement joins TRBV6-6 to TRBJ2-1; D gene unclear. The CDR3 spans 15 residues. Germline assignment: CDR1 MNHNY and CDR2 SVGAGI (reference sequence). Trimming shortened V by 6 bases and J by 0 bases, and 12 bases separated the two germline ends. CDR3 sequence (DNA): TGTGCCAGCAGCACTCGCCCGAGCTCCTACAATGAGCAGTTCTTC. The encoded protein is CASSTRPSSYNEQFF.

The chain links TRBV6-1 to TRBJ1-6; 8 bases are shared with TRBD1. The CDR3 is made up of 17 amino acids. With 2 bases clipped from V and 7 bases from J, the junction kept 10 bases outside the gene matches. Germline V gives CDR1 MNHNS, CDR2 SASEGT. CDR3 amino acids: CASSERGGRGLNSPLHF. The CDR3 nucleotides are TGTGCCAGCAGTGAACGTGGTGGCAGGGGGCTCAATTCACCCCTCCACTTT.

This chain connects TRBV10-1 to TRBJ1-5; D is ambiguous. The CDR3 extends over 13 amino acids. V dropped 1 base and J dropped 7 bases, with 8 bases sitting between them. CDR1 is WNHNN and CDR2 is SYGVQD in the germline V gene (reference sequence). The CDR3 DNA reads as TGCGCCAGCAGTGAGTTTCGGGAGCAGCCCCAGCATTTT. Translation: CASSEFREQPQHF.

This clone was counted once. The gene calls are TRBV7-2 and TRBJ1-5; TRBD1 is a possible D gene (5 bases). The V gene lost 0 bases and the J gene lost 2 bases, with 11 bases spanning the gap. The germline CDR1 and CDR2 sequences are SGHTA and FQGNSA. CDR3 size: 16 residues. CDR3 bases: TGTGCCAGCAGCTTAGCCGGGACTACAGGCAATCAGCCCCAGCATTTT. It codes for CASSLAGTTGNQPQHF.

V and J are TRBV10-3 and TRBJ1-5; D is uncertain. V dropped 4 bases and J dropped 1 base, with 8 bases sitting between them. Germline V gene sequence: CDR1 ENHRY, CDR2 SYGVKD. CDR3 length equals 14 residues. The CDR3, as DNA: TGTGCCATCAGTGTTTCGGGGAGCAATCAGCCCCAGCATTTT. This translates into CAISVSGSNQPQHF.

This chain joins TRBV7-3 and TRBJ2-3; 8 bases match TRBD2. After removal of 5 bases from V and 0 bases from J, the junction contained 7 bases not matched to a gene. The CDR3 length is 16 residues. Germline CDR1 and CDR2: SGHTA and FQGTGA. As DNA, the CDR3 is TGTGCCAGCAGCCATAGAGCGGGAGTCAGCACAGATACGCAGTATTTT. Its protein is CASSHRAGVSTDTQYF.

V is TRBV5-1 and J is TRBJ1-1; D unresolved. Germline V lookup: CDR1 SGHRS, CDR2 YFSETQ. Trimming removed 1 base at V and 10 bases at J, with 17 bases between. This CDR3 region has 14 residues. The DNA of the CDR3 is TGCGCCAGCAGCTTGTTGTCTGTTCGGTCTGGAGCTTTCTTT. Encoded protein: CASSLLSVRSGAFF.

This chain joins TRBV25-1 and TRBJ2-4, with D possibly TRBD2 on 6 matching bases. This CDR3 region has 13 residues. V lost 1 base to trimming and J lost 10 bases, with 11 bases between them. From germline, CDR1 is MGHDK and CDR2 SYGVNS. CDR3 region: CASSEWGEVIQYF. The CDR3 region has the DNA TGTGCCAGCAGTGAATGGGGGGAAGTGATTCAGTACTTC.

The chain links TRBV6-5 to TRBJ2-7; D remains unclear. The germline V gene encodes CDR1 MNHEY and CDR2 SVGAGI. CDR3 size: 13 residues. The ends were cut back, 2 bases at V and 4 bases at J, with 9 bases in the middle. CDR3 in DNA: TGTGCCAGCAGTTACGGGGAACGTTACGAGCAGTACTTC. It encodes CASSYGERYEQYF.

The chain employs TRBV28 and TRBJ2-1; 9 bases map to TRBD1. The CDR3 spans 17 residues. The V gene end was trimmed by 6 bases and the J gene end by 2 bases; junction bases not matched to a gene: 11. The germline V gene has CDR1 MDHEN and CDR2 SYDVKM. The CDR3 here is CASSRTGVRTPYNEQFF. The CDR3 DNA sequence: TGTGCCAGCAGCCGGACAGGGGTCAGGACCCCCTACAATGAGCAGTTCTTC.

The chain employs TRBV30 and TRBJ1-2; 8 bases are a match to TRBD1. The V segment lost 5 bases and the J segment 3 bases; nucleotides outside the gene matches: 8. The CDR3 has 14 residues. Germline V lookup: CDR1 GTSNPN, CDR2 SVGIG (reference sequence). CDR3 DNA: TGTGCCTGGGGGAGACAGGGGCTTTACTATGGCTACACCTTC. Its translation: CAWGRQGLYYGYTF. The full variable domain, its missing parts supplied by reference TRBV30 and TRBJ1-2, is SQTIHQWPATLVQPVGSPLSLECTVEGTSNPNLYWYRQAAGRGLQLLFYSVGIGQISSEVPQNLSASRPQDRQFILSSKKLLLSDSGFYLCAWGRQGLYYGYTFGSGTRLTVV.

V and J are TRBV4-1 and TRBJ2-1; D may be TRBD1 (6 bases). Trimming left V 5 bases short and J 5 bases short, with 19 bases between. This CDR3 is built from 16 residues. The V gene's germline CDR1 is MGHRA and CDR2 YSYEKL. The CDR3: CASSDTKGQIHNEQFF. The CDR3 bases are TGCGCCAGCAGCGACACGAAAGGACAGATCCACAATGAGCAGTTCTTC.

The V gene is TRBV27, the J gene TRBJ2-7; D possibly corresponds to TRBD2 (6 bases). From germline, CDR1 is MNHEY and CDR2 SMNVEV (reference sequence). CDR3 size: 15 residues. The V gene lost 3 bases and the J gene lost 1 base, with 13 bases spanning the gap. The CDR3 loop is CASSFGGIASYEQYF. CDR3 DNA sequence: TGTGCCAGCAGTTTCGGGGGAATCGCTTCCTACGAGCAGTACTTC.

The V and J genes are TRBV19 and TRBJ2-7, with D unclear. CDR1 is LNHDA, CDR2 SQIVND, per germline (reference sequence). V was cut by 2 bases and J by 2 bases, with 7 bases left in between. This CDR3 contains 13 residues. The CDR3 DNA reads as TGTGCCAGTAGTATAAAAGGTACCTACGAGCAGTACTTC. This gives the protein CASSIKGTYEQYF.

The rearrangement joins TRBV28 to TRBJ1-3, with D possibly matching TRBD1 (5 bases). Trimming left V 2 bases short and J 0 bases short, with 11 bases between. CDR1 is MDHEN, CDR2 SYDVKM, per germline. CDR3 length equals 16 residues. The CDR3 DNA follows: TGTGCCAGCAGTTTAACGGACACGAACTCTGGAAACACCATATATTTT. This sequence encodes CASSLTDTNSGNTIYF.

The V gene is TRBV6-1, the J gene TRBJ1-3; 8 positions match TRBD1. J lost 4 bases, V lost 4 bases, and 6 bases had no gene match. The germline gives CDR1 MNHNS, CDR2 SASEGT. The CDR3 consists of 15 residues. In nucleotides, the CDR3 is TGTGCCAGCAGTGGAAGGACAGGGCAAGGAAACACCATATATTTT. This codes for CASSGRTGQGNTIYF.

The chain uses TRBV7-9 and TRBJ2-5, with 10 bases lining up with TRBD1. The V and J ends lost 5 bases and 5 bases, in that order; junction bases with no gene match: 8. The CDR3 consists of 15 residues. CDR1 and CDR2 (germline): SEHNR, FQNEAQ (reference sequence). The CDR3 loop reads CASSPDRGLGETQYF. CDR3 DNA: TGTGCCAGCAGCCCAGACAGGGGGCTGGGGGAGACCCAGTACTTC. Full variable domain (outside the CDR3, taken from reference TRBV7-9 and TRBJ2-5): DTGVSQNPRHKITKRGQNVTFRCDPISEHNRLYWYRQTLGQGPEFLTYFQNEAQLEKSRLLSDRFSAERPKGSFSTLEIQRTEQGDSAMYLCASSPDRGLGETQYFGPGTRLLVL.

This clone has just one count. The chain couples TRBV19 to TRBJ1-5, with D unresolved. The CDR3 runs 15 residues. Trimming left V 4 bases short and J 0 bases short, with 10 bases between. Germline loops: CDR1 LNHDA, CDR2 SQIVND (reference sequence). Here the CDR3 DNA reads TGTGCCAGTAGTAGTGGACCCAATAGCAATCAGCCCCAGCATTTT. Residues: CASSSGPNSNQPQHF.

This clone came up once. The CDR3 coding sequence is TGCAGTGCCCCCCGGGGAAACACCATATATTTT. It encodes CSAPRGNTIYF. The genes are TRBV20-1 and TRBJ1-3; D is undetermined. The CDR3 runs to 11 residues. From germline, CDR1 is DFQATT and CDR2 SNEGSKA (reference sequence). The V end was cut by 6 bases, the J end by 4 bases, with 7 bases between.